A selection of T cell receptor beta chains follows, all from one sample in a study of beta chain features in type 1 diabetes. Here immunoSEQ multiplex PCR was the method, and the copy in TCRdb shows in-frame clones only, minus some. Of 200,000 to 300,000 clones in the sample, just over 20% were seen once. The sequenced material came from naive CD4+ T cells from blood. Receptor source: a woman aged 40 to 50 with type 1 diabetes. Each CDR3 is given with its conserved first and last residue. The D gene is left open where the match is weak. Clone size appears in some rows only: once, few, many, or a class for an expanded clone.

clone_size: -
d_call: -
j_call: TRBJ2-1
v_call: TRBV9
cdr3_nt: TGTGCCAGCAGCCAAATTAGGGGGAATGAGCAGTTCTTC
cdr3_aa: CASSQIRGNEQFF

clone_size: -
d_call: -
j_call: TRBJ1-2
v_call: TRBV2
cdr3_nt: TGTGCCAGCAGTACACGGACAGCATTGGGCTCCACCTTC
cdr3_aa: CASSTRTALGSTF

clone_size: -
d_call: -
j_call: TRBJ2-7
v_call: TRBV5-1
cdr3_nt: TGCGCCAGCAGCTTGGGTGGAGACAGCGCCCTTACTCGGCAGTACTTC
cdr3_aa: CASSLGGDSALTRQYF

clone_size: -
d_call: TRBD2
j_call: TRBJ2-7
v_call: TRBV11-1
cdr3_nt: TGTGCCAGCAGCTCGGGGACAGGCCCTACTAGCGGGGTACTTACACGGTACTTC
cdr3_aa: CASSSGTGPTSGVLTRYF

clone_size: -
d_call: TRBD1
j_call: TRBJ2-5
v_call: TRBV27
cdr3_nt: TGTGCCAGCGGGGACAGGGTGCAAGAGACCCAGTACTTC
cdr3_aa: CASGDRVQETQYF

clone_size: -
d_call: -
j_call: TRBJ2-2
v_call: TRBV7-2
cdr3_nt: TGTGCCAGCAGCTTACTGGGACAAAACACCGGGGAGCTGTTTTTT
cdr3_aa: CASSLLGQNTGELFF

clone_size: -
d_call: TRBD1
j_call: TRBJ2-3
v_call: TRBV28
cdr3_nt: TGTGCCAGCAGTTCCCCGGACAGGGGGAGGATAGGGGATACGCAGTATTTT
cdr3_aa: CASSSPDRGRIGDTQYF

clone_size: -
d_call: TRBD1
j_call: TRBJ1-6
v_call: TRBV5-6
cdr3_nt: TGTGCCAGCAGCTTGTCTCCCGGGACAGGGGGATCACCCCTCCACTTT
cdr3_aa: CASSLSPGTGGSPLHF

clone_size: few
d_call: TRBD1
j_call: TRBJ1-5
v_call: TRBV30
cdr3_nt: TGTGCCTGGAGGACAGGGGTAGACGGGCAGCCCCAGCATTTT
cdr3_aa: CAWRTGVDGQPQHF

clone_size: -
d_call: TRBD1
j_call: TRBJ1-5
v_call: TRBV6-4
cdr3_nt: TGTGCCAGCTCTCGCGAAGGACAGGGAGGGGACGGGGGGAATCAGCCCCAGCATTTT
cdr3_aa: CASSREGQGGDGGNQPQHF

clone_size: few
d_call: -
j_call: TRBJ1-5
v_call: TRBV13
cdr3_nt: TGTGCCAGCAGCTTAGGGGCAAATCAGCCCCAGCATTTT
cdr3_aa: CASSLGANQPQHF

clone_size: -
d_call: -
j_call: TRBJ2-1
v_call: TRBV5-4
cdr3_nt: TGTGCCAGCAGCCGGGAACTGGAACCTTACAATGAGCAGTTCTTC
cdr3_aa: CASSRELEPYNEQFF

clone_size: few
d_call: TRBD1
j_call: TRBJ2-1
v_call: TRBV29-1
cdr3_nt: TGCAGCGCGGGACAGGGGTACAATGAGCAGTTCTTC
cdr3_aa: CSAGQGYNEQFF

clone_size: -
d_call: -
j_call: TRBJ1-2
v_call: TRBV28
cdr3_nt: TGTGCCAGCAGTTTCCTCCCGACAGCTAACTATGGCTACACCTTC
cdr3_aa: CASSFLPTANYGYTF

clone_size: few
d_call: TRBD1
j_call: TRBJ2-7
v_call: TRBV5-6
cdr3_nt: TGTGCCAGCAGCCCCGTGGGGACAGGGGCCTACGAGCAGTACTTC
cdr3_aa: CASSPVGTGAYEQYF

clone_size: -
d_call: -
j_call: TRBJ2-1
v_call: TRBV30
cdr3_nt: TGTGCCTGGACGGGACTCACGGTGAATGAGCAGTTCTTC
cdr3_aa: CAWTGLTVNEQFF

clone_size: -
d_call: -
j_call: TRBJ1-2
v_call: TRBV7-2
cdr3_nt: TGTGCCAGCAGCGAACCCGCAGGGGTCTATGGCTACACCTTC
cdr3_aa: CASSEPAGVYGYTF

clone_size: few
d_call: TRBD2
j_call: TRBJ2-3
v_call: TRBV7-2
cdr3_nt: TGTGCCAGCAGCTCGCAGACTAGCGGGACATGGGATACGCAGTATTTT
cdr3_aa: CASSSQTSGTWDTQYF

clone_size: few
d_call: -
j_call: TRBJ2-2
v_call: TRBV15
cdr3_nt: TGTGCCACCAGCTTGGGGGGAACCGGGGAGCTGTTTTTT
cdr3_aa: CATSLGGTGELFF

clone_size: few
d_call: TRBD1
j_call: TRBJ2-7
v_call: TRBV25-1
cdr3_nt: TGTGCCAGCAGTTTCACAGGGGGCTCTTACGAGCAGTACTTC
cdr3_aa: CASSFTGGSYEQYF

clone_size: few
d_call: TRBD2
j_call: TRBJ2-3
v_call: TRBV9
cdr3_nt: TGTGCCAGCAGCGTACGTTCGGGAGGGAGCACAGATACGCAGTATTTT
cdr3_aa: CASSVRSGGSTDTQYF

clone_size: few
d_call: -
j_call: TRBJ1-5
v_call: TRBV29-1
cdr3_nt: TGCAGCGTTGGACAGGGCAATCAGCCCCAGCATTTT
cdr3_aa: CSVGQGNQPQHF

clone_size: -
d_call: -
j_call: TRBJ2-2
v_call: TRBV18
cdr3_nt: TGTGCCAGCTCACCAGTTAGAGGAGCCACCGGGGAGCTGTTTTTT
cdr3_aa: CASSPVRGATGELFF

clone_size: -
d_call: TRBD1
j_call: TRBJ2-3
v_call: TRBV15
cdr3_nt: TGTGCCACCAGCCGGGGACAGGAAAGCACAGATACGCAGTATTTT
cdr3_aa: CATSRGQESTDTQYF

clone_size: -
d_call: -
j_call: TRBJ1-1
v_call: TRBV7-3
cdr3_nt: TGTGCCAGCAGCCCACAGGGTGACACTGAAGCTTTCTTT
cdr3_aa: CASSPQGDTEAFF

clone_size: few
d_call: -
j_call: TRBJ2-4
v_call: TRBV9
cdr3_nt: TGTGCCAGCAGCGCCTCCAGGGGAGCCAAAAACATTCAGTACTTC
cdr3_aa: CASSASRGAKNIQYF

clone_size: few
d_call: -
j_call: TRBJ2-5
v_call: TRBV6-1
cdr3_nt: TGTGCCAGCAGTGACGGACTCTTCCAAGAGACCCAGTACTTC
cdr3_aa: CASSDGLFQETQYF

clone_size: few
d_call: -
j_call: TRBJ1-5
v_call: TRBV5-6
cdr3_nt: TGTGCCAGCAGCTTCACAGGGAATCAGCCCCAGCATTTT
cdr3_aa: CASSFTGNQPQHF

clone_size: few
d_call: -
j_call: TRBJ1-2
v_call: TRBV29-1
cdr3_nt: TGCAGCGTTGGGGAAGGGGATTATGGCTACACCTTC
cdr3_aa: CSVGEGDYGYTF

clone_size: few
d_call: -
j_call: TRBJ2-5
v_call: TRBV2
cdr3_nt: TGTGCCAGCACCCTAACTACCCAAGAGACCCAGTACTTC
cdr3_aa: CASTLTTQETQYF

clone_size: few
d_call: TRBD1
j_call: TRBJ2-5
v_call: TRBV29-1
cdr3_nt: TGCAGCGTTGAACGGGACAGGGAGATGGCCGCCCAGTACTTC
cdr3_aa: CSVERDREMAAQYF

clone_size: few
d_call: TRBD2
j_call: TRBJ2-7
v_call: TRBV18
cdr3_nt: TGTGCCAGCTCACCACCGGTAGCGGGAGGACCTAGTTACGAGCAGTACTTC
cdr3_aa: CASSPPVAGGPSYEQYF

clone_size: few
d_call: -
j_call: TRBJ2-5
v_call: TRBV5-1
cdr3_nt: TGCGCCAGCAGCTTACAGGGTGGAGAGACCCAGTACTTC
cdr3_aa: CASSLQGGETQYF

clone_size: few
d_call: -
j_call: TRBJ2-3
v_call: TRBV14
cdr3_nt: TGTGCCAGCAGCCAAGTAACAGATACGCAGTATTTT
cdr3_aa: CASSQVTDTQYF

clone_size: -
d_call: TRBD2
j_call: TRBJ2-5
v_call: TRBV2
cdr3_nt: TGTGCCTCAGCAGTCCTAGCGGATGAAGAGACCCAGTACTTC
cdr3_aa: CASAVLADEETQYF

clone_size: few
d_call: -
j_call: TRBJ2-3
v_call: TRBV18
cdr3_nt: TGTGCCAGCTCACCCGCCAACGGGGGGCCAGATACGCAGTATTTT
cdr3_aa: CASSPANGGPDTQYF

clone_size: few
d_call: -
j_call: TRBJ2-7
v_call: TRBV6-1
cdr3_nt: TGTGCCAGCAGTGAAGCAGGAGGGGCGACAGCCCGATACGAGCAGTACTTC
cdr3_aa: CASSEAGGATARYEQYF

clone_size: -
d_call: -
j_call: TRBJ2-3
v_call: TRBV9
cdr3_nt: TGTGCCAGCAGCGTAGAAGGTGAGGCGCAGTATTTT
cdr3_aa: CASSVEGEAQYF

clone_size: -
d_call: TRBD2
j_call: TRBJ2-1
v_call: TRBV7-3
cdr3_nt: TGTGCCAGCAGCCTCGGACTAGCGGGAGATGAGCAGTTCTTC
cdr3_aa: CASSLGLAGDEQFF

clone_size: -
d_call: -
j_call: TRBJ1-5
v_call: TRBV19
cdr3_nt: TGTGCCAGTAGCAGCGCAGGAGGACTTCAGCCCCAGCATTTT
cdr3_aa: CASSSAGGLQPQHF

clone_size: -
d_call: -
j_call: TRBJ2-6
v_call: TRBV18
cdr3_nt: TGTGCCAGCTCACCCGACAGCTCTGGGGCCAACGTCCTGACTTTC
cdr3_aa: CASSPDSSGANVLTF

clone_size: few
d_call: -
j_call: TRBJ2-7
v_call: TRBV28
cdr3_nt: TGTGCCAGCAGTCCACCGACTGAGGCCTACGAGCAGTACTTC
cdr3_aa: CASSPPTEAYEQYF

clone_size: -
d_call: -
j_call: TRBJ2-3
v_call: TRBV7-2
cdr3_nt: TGTGCCAGCAGCTTAGGAGCGAGGGAATATTTT
cdr3_aa: CASSLGAREYF

clone_size: few
d_call: TRBD2
j_call: TRBJ2-5
v_call: TRBV4-3
cdr3_nt: TGCGCCAGCAGCCAAGGGAGACTAGCGGGGGCTCAAGAGACCCAGTACTTC
cdr3_aa: CASSQGRLAGAQETQYF

clone_size: few
d_call: TRBD1
j_call: TRBJ1-2
v_call: TRBV9
cdr3_nt: TGTGCCAGCAGCGCCGACAGGGGGCTAGTTGGCTACACCTTC
cdr3_aa: CASSADRGLVGYTF